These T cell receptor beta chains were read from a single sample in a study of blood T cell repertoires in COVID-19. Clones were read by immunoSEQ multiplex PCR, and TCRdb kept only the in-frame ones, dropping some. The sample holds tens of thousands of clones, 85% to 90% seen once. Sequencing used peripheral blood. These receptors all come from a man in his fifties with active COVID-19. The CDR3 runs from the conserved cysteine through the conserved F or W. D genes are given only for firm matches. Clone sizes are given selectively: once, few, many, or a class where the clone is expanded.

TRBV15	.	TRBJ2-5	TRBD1	TGTGCCACCAGCAGAACGGGACAGGGGCAAGAGACCCAGTACTTC	CATSRTGQGQETQYF
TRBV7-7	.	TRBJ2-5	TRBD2	TGTGCTAGCAGCCTTGGACTAGCGGGGTCAGAGACCCAGTACTTC	CASSLGLAGSETQYF
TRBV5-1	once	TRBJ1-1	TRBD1	TGCGCCAGCAGCATCGGACAGGGTGGCACTGAAGCTTTCTTT	CASSIGQGGTEAFF
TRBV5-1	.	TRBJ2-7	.	TGCGCCAGCAGCTTAAGTCCGGGTCGCTCCTACGAGCAGTACTTC	CASSLSPGRSYEQYF
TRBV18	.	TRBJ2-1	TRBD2	TGTGCCAGCTCACCAGTGACTAGCGGGAGGTACAATGAGCAGTTCTTC	CASSPVTSGRYNEQFF
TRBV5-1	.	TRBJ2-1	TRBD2	TGCGCCAGCAGCTTGACGGCTAGCGGGGGCCCGTACAATGAGCAGTTCTTC	CASSLTASGGPYNEQFF
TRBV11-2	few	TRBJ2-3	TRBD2	TGTGCCAGCAGCCAAATAGCGGGGAACACAGATACGCAGTATTTT	CASSQIAGNTDTQYF
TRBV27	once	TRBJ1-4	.	TGTGCCAGCAGCTCGGGAGGAGAAGGTGAAAAACTGTTTTTT	CASSSGGEGEKLFF
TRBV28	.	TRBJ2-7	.	TGTGCCAGCAGTTTGCCTTCTCACAGGGAGGGCTACGAGCAGTACTTC	CASSLPSHREGYEQYF
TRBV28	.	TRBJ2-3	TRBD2	TGTGCCAGCAGTTCAAGGGCCGGACTAGCATTAGATACGCAGTATTTT	CASSSRAGLALDTQYF
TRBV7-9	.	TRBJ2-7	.	TGTGCCAGCGGAAAACTGACAGGCTACGAGCAGTACTTC	CASGKLTGYEQYF
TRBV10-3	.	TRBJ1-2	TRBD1	TGTGCCATCAGTGAAGGGACAGGGGCTTCCTATGGCTACACCTTC	CAISEGTGASYGYTF
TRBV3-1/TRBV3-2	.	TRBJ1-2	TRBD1	TGTGCCAGCTCCCGACTAACAGGGGTCACCTCTGGTGGCTACACCTTC	CASSRLTGVTSGGYTF
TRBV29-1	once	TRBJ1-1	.	TGCAGCGTTGGTCTGGGCCTTGAAGCTTTCTTT	CSVGLGLEAFF
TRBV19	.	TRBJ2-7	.	TGTGCCAGTAGTCCCCGCCCGCCGAGCTCCTACGAGCAGTACTTC	CASSPRPPSSYEQYF
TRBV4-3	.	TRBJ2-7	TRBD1	TGCGCCAGCAGCCATAGGACAGGCAGCTCCTACGAGCAGTACTTC	CASSHRTGSSYEQYF
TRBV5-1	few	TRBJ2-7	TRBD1	TGCGCCAGCAGCCCGCGACAGGGGATCCACGAGCAGTACTTC	CASSPRQGIHEQYF
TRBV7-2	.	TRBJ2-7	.	TGTGCCAGCCGCGGGTCGGGCTACGAGCAGTACTTC	CASRGSGYEQYF
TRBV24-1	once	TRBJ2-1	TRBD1	TGTGCCACCCGGGACAGGGCCCACAATGAGCAGTTCTTC	CATRDRAHNEQFF
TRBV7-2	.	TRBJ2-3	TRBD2	TGTGCCAGCAGCTCGGGACTAGCGGGAGACACAGATACGCAGTATTTT	CASSSGLAGDTDTQYF
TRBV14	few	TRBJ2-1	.	TGTGCCAGCAGCCGTCCGGGATACAGCTCCTACAATGAGCAGTTCTTC	CASSRPGYSSYNEQFF
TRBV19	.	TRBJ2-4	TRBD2	TGTGCCAGTAGTATGGGGACTAGCGGGAGGGCCGAGACCAAAAACATTCAGTACTTC	CASSMGTSGRAETKNIQYF
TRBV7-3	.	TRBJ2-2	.	TGTGCCAGCAGCCCAAGAAGAGGGACTGAGAACACCGGGGAGCTGTTTTTT	CASSPRRGTENTGELFF
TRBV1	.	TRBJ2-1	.	TGCACCAGCAGCCAGGAGCATGAGCAGTTCTTC	CTSSQEHEQFF
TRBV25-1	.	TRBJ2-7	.	TGTGCCAGCTCTCCGGACGGAGGTCCCCACGAGCAGTACTTC	CASSPDGGPHEQYF
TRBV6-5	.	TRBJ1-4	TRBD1	TGTGCCAGCAAGGGCCCGACAGGGGTTGAAAAACTGTTTTTT	CASKGPTGVEKLFF
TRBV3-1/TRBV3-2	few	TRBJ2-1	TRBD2	TGTGCCAGCAGCCATTCTTATAGCGGGAGAGGGAATGAGCAGTTCTTC	CASSHSYSGRGNEQFF
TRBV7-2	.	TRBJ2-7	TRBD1	TGTGCCAGCAGCTTAGCCGGGACAGGGAACCACGAGCAGTACTTC	CASSLAGTGNHEQYF
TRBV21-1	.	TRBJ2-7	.	.	CASSKVGTGIRNEQYF
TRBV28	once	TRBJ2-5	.	TGTGCCAGCAGTTTAAGTCCAGGCCAAGAGACCCAGTACTTC	CASSLSPGQETQYF
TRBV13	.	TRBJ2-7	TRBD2	TGTGCCAGCAGCCCCACTAGCGGGATAGGTGGCGAGCAGTACTTC	CASSPTSGIGGEQYF
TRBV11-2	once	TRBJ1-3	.	TGTGCCAGCAGCCGAATCTTACTAGGAAACACCATATATTTT	CASSRILLGNTIYF
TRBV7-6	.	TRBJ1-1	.	TGTGCCAGCAGCCCCCTAAGAGGGATGAACACTGAAGCTTTCTTT	CASSPLRGMNTEAFF
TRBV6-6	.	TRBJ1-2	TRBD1	TGTGCCAGCAGTTTAGACAGGGACGAGGGCTACACCTTC	CASSLDRDEGYTF
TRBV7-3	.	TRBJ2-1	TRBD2	TGTGCCAGCAGCTTGCCGGGACTAGCGGCCTACAATGAGCAGTTCTTC	CASSLPGLAAYNEQFF
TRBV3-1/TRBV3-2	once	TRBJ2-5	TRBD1	TGTGCCAGCAGCCAAGACAGGGGGCTAGAGACCCAGTACTTC	CASSQDRGLETQYF
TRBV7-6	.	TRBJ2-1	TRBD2	TGTGCCAGCAGCCTACTAGCGAACCTCTACAATGAGCAGTTCTTC	CASSLLANLYNEQFF
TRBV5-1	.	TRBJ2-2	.	TGCGCCAGCAGGCGAGCGGAGAACACCGGGGAGCTGTTTTTT	CASRRAENTGELFF
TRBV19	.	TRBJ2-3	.	TGTGCCAGTAGTATAGGGGGCGGCTGGGGCACAGATACGCAGTATTTT	CASSIGGGWGTDTQYF
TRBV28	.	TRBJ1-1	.	TGTGCCAGCAGTCGAAGAGTGAACACTGAAGCTTTCTTT	CASSRRVNTEAFF
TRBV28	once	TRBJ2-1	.	TGTGCCAGCAGTTCCCCAGCGCTGAATGAGCAGTTCTTC	CASSSPALNEQFF
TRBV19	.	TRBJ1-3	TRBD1	TGTGCCAGAAATCCCCTTATACGGGACAGGAGATTTGTAAGCTCTGGAAACACCATATATTTT	CARNPLIRDRRFVSSGNTIYF
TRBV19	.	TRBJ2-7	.	TGTGCCAGTAGTATGCAGGCATCCTACGAGCAGTACTTC	CASSMQASYEQYF
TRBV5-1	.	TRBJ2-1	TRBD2	TGCGCCAGCAGCTTGGTAGCGGGAGGCAATGAGCAGTTCTTC	CASSLVAGGNEQFF
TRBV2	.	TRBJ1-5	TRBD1	TGTGCCAGCAGTGCCCGGGACAGGGAGACTTATAGCAATCAGCCCCAGCATTTT	CASSARDRETYSNQPQHF